This TCR beta chain was profiled in a study of blood T cell repertoires in COVID-19. Whole-study context: The United States, Italy and Spain were the sources of the acute and convalescent COVID-19 samples. PBMCs, B-cell-depleted T cells, or T cells were the source of the cDNA or gDNA that made up the material.

CDR1 and CDR2 (germline): PRHDT, FYEKMQ (reference sequence). The CDR3 spans 13 residues. The V segment lost 3 bases and the J segment 4 bases; nucleotides outside the gene matches: 1. As originally analysed: Nucleated cell counts were estimated from reference gene primer amplification. TCRdb's copy holds only in-frame clones and misses some; the assay was immunoSEQ multiplex PCR. V, J and clone size are those of that table, while D and trimming were read from the DNA. The repertoire holds roughly 140,000 clones, with 88% as singletons. This clonotype was sampled from a man aged 50-60 years with active or convalescent COVID-19. The sample comprised peripheral blood. V is TRBV13 and J is TRBJ1-1; 8 bases fit TRBD1. The CDR3 spells CASSFTGGTEAFF. CDR3 sequence (DNA): TGTGCCAGCAGCTTTACAGGGGGCACTGAAGCTTTCTTT.